Listed below are T cell receptor beta chains from one sample, sequenced in a study of OX40 agonist ivuxolimab in advanced cancers. Only in-frame clones appear in the TCRdb table, and some are missing; sequencing was by immunoSEQ multiplex PCR. This sample has some 19,000 clones, with 75% to 85% found just once. The material was CD4+ or CD8+ T cells sorted from blood, obtained in a trial of the OX40 agonist ivuxolimab. Every receptor here comes from an adult with an advanced solid tumor such as melanoma, head and neck, liver or kidney cancer. CDR3s include the opening cysteine and the closing phenylalanine or tryptophan. Fields, in order: D gene, J gene, V gene, clone size, CDR3 DNA, CDR3 protein. The D gene is left open where the match is weak. A row's size may be missing; if present it is once, few, many or a size class.

>TRBD2|TRBJ2-3|TRBV9|NA
TGTGCCAGCAGCGTAGCCGCGGGAGGGTGGAACACAGATACGCAGTATTTT
CASSVAAGGWNTDTQYF
>TRBD1|TRBJ2-7|TRBV7-9|NA
TGTGCCAGCAGCCGTGCAACCGGGACAGGGTCCTACGAGCAGTACTTC
CASSRATGTGSYEQYF
>NA|TRBJ2-1|TRBV29-1|NA
TGCAGCGTTGAACAGGGATATGGATACAATGAGCAGTTCTTC
CSVEQGYGYNEQFF
>TRBD1|TRBJ1-3|TRBV7-8|once
TGTGCCAGCAGCTTAGGGACAGGATTCTCTGGAAACACCATATATTTT
CASSLGTGFSGNTIYF
>NA|TRBJ2-7|TRBV19|NA
TGTGCCAGTAGTCTCCCGTATCCCTACGAGCAGTACTTC
CASSLPYPYEQYF
>NA|TRBJ2-3|TRBV29-1|NA
TGCAGCGTTGAAGACAGGATGAGCACAGATACGCAGTATTTT
CSVEDRMSTDTQYF
>TRBD2|TRBJ2-5|TRBV4-2|NA
TGTGCCAGCAGCCAAGCTAGCGGGGAGGAGACCCAGTACTTC
CASSQASGEETQYF
>NA|TRBJ1-1|TRBV6-5|NA
TGTGCCAGCAGTTACGGGGGGATGAACACTGAAGCTTTCTTT
CASSYGGMNTEAFF
>TRBD1|TRBJ2-7|TRBV5-1|NA
TGCGCCAGCAGCTTGGTAGGGGGCTCTTCCTACGAGCAGTACTTC
CASSLVGGSSYEQYF
>NA|TRBJ2-7|TRBV4-1|NA
TGCGCCAGCAGCCAAGAATACGGGGACTTCTCCTACGAGCAGTACTTC
CASSQEYGDFSYEQYF
>NA|TRBJ1-5|TRBV6-1|NA
TGTGCCAGCATTAGCCGGGAGTTTATCGAGCCCCAGCATTTT
CASISREFIEPQHF
>NA|TRBJ2-7|TRBV27|NA
TGTGCCAGCAGTTTAACAGGGGGGGTATCCTACGAGCAGTACTTC
CASSLTGGVSYEQYF
>TRBD1|TRBJ1-4|TRBV7-2|NA
TGTGCCAGCAGCGGGACAGGGTATGAAAAACTGTTTTTT
CASSGTGYEKLFF
>NA|TRBJ1-1|TRBV28|few
TGTGCCAGCAGTTTCCCGACAGAAGCTTTCTTT
CASSFPTEAFF
>NA|TRBJ1-1|TRBV27|NA
TGTGCCAGCAGTTTAATCGGCAGTGAAGCTTTCTTT
CASSLIGSEAFF
>NA|TRBJ1-6|TRBV4-1|NA
TGCGCCAGCAGCCAAGGCGGGGTTTCACCCCTCCACTTT
CASSQGGVSPLHF
>NA|TRBJ1-1|TRBV10-2|NA
TGCGCCAGCAGTGCGCTTTACCCGGGGAACACTGAAGCTTTCTTT
CASSALYPGNTEAFF
>TRBD2|TRBJ2-3|TRBV29-1|NA
TGCAGCGTTGAGGGACTAGCGGGGGGGCCCTATAGCACAGATACGCAGTATTTT
CSVEGLAGGPYSTDTQYF
>TRBD2|TRBJ2-5|TRBV29-1|NA
TGCAGCGGTGATTTGACTAGCGGACAAGAGACCCAGTACTTC
CSGDLTSGQETQYF
>TRBD2|TRBJ2-7|TRBV4-1|NA
TGCGCCAGCAGCCACGCAATCAGCGGGGGGTACGAGCAGTACTTC
CASSHAISGGYEQYF
>NA|TRBJ1-5|TRBV4-1|medium-sized
TGCGCCAGCAGCCAAGACGTGGGCAGCAATCAGCCCCAGCATTTT
CASSQDVGSNQPQHF
>NA|TRBJ1-2|TRBV7-5|once
TGTGCCAGAAGCTTAGTCTCACAGGGGGGGATCTATGGCTACACCTTC
CARSLVSQGGIYGYTF
>TRBD1|TRBJ1-2|TRBV28|NA
TGTGCCAGCAGTCTCGCGGGACAGGTCTATGGCTACACCTTC
CASSLAGQVYGYTF
>TRBD1|TRBJ2-7|TRBV29-1|NA
TGCAGCGCTTCGGACAGGGCCTACGAGCAGTACTTC
CSASDRAYEQYF
>TRBD2|TRBJ2-3|TRBV2|NA
TGTGCCAGCAGTAGGACTAGCGGGGGGTCATACGGGGCAGATACGCAGTATTTT
CASSRTSGGSYGADTQYF
>NA|TRBJ1-2|TRBV27|NA
TGTGCCAGCAGTTCCGGGTCAGACTATGGCTACACCTTC
CASSSGSDYGYTF
>TRBD2|TRBJ2-5|TRBV5-1|NA
TGCGCCAGCAGCAGAACTAGCGGGGACCAAGAGACCCAGTACTTC
CASSRTSGDQETQYF
>TRBD1|TRBJ2-2|TRBV19|NA
TGTGCCAGTACCCCCGGGACAGGGTCTTCCGGGGAGCTGTTTTTT
CASTPGTGSSGELFF
>NA|TRBJ1-2|TRBV6-5|few
TGTGCCAGCAGTTACGTGGTCGGGGCGCGGGGCTATGGCTACACCTTC
CASSYVVGARGYGYTF
>NA|TRBJ2-1|TRBV4-3|NA
TGCGCCAGCAGCCAAGAGGCGGGACAGCCAAACAATGAGCAGTTCTTC
CASSQEAGQPNNEQFF
>TRBD2|TRBJ2-2|TRBV19|few
TGTGCCAGTAGTATAGAGGTCCCGCTAGCGGGGGTTCCAGGGGAGCTGTTTTTT
CASSIEVPLAGVPGELFF
>TRBD2|TRBJ2-7|TRBV28|once
TGTGCCAGCAGCCCAAGGACTAGCGGGTTTGCCTACGAGCAGTACTTC
CASSPRTSGFAYEQYF
>NA|TRBJ2-7|TRBV5-1|NA
TGCGCCAGCAGCTTGGCCGAGAGCTCCTACGAGCAGTACTTC
CASSLAESSYEQYF
>NA|TRBJ1-1|TRBV6-6|once
TGTGCCAGCAGCCCGCAGGGGTTGAACACTGAAGCTTTCTTT
CASSPQGLNTEAFF
>NA|TRBJ2-7|TRBV9|NA
TGTGCCAGCAGCGTGCGAGGTGACGGAGGCTACGAGCAGTACTTC
CASSVRGDGGYEQYF
>NA|TRBJ1-6|TRBV6-1|NA
TGTGCCAGCAGTGAAGCCAGACAGGTTGGGAATTCACCCCTCCACTTT
CASSEARQVGNSPLHF
>TRBD2|TRBJ2-1|TRBV7-9|NA
TGTGCCAGCAGCTTAGCGGGACTAGCCGCCAATGAGCAGTTCTTC
CASSLAGLAANEQFF
>NA|TRBJ1-3|TRBV9|NA
TGTGCCAGCGGATGGGGGATCGGAAACACCATATATTTT
CASGWGIGNTIYF
>NA|TRBJ2-3|TRBV5-6|NA
TGTGCCAGCAGCACGGCCAGGAGGGGGCTCACAGATACGCAGTATTTT
CASSTARRGLTDTQYF
>NA|TRBJ2-2|TRBV28|NA
TGTGCCAGCAGCCCTCAGGGGTGGGGTCAGAAAAACACCGGGGAGCTGTTTTTT
CASSPQGWGQKNTGELFF
>TRBD2|TRBJ2-5|TRBV13|NA
TGTGCCAGCAGCCGCATCACGACTAGCGGGGGCCCAGACAAAGAGACCCAGTACTTC
CASSRITTSGGPDKETQYF